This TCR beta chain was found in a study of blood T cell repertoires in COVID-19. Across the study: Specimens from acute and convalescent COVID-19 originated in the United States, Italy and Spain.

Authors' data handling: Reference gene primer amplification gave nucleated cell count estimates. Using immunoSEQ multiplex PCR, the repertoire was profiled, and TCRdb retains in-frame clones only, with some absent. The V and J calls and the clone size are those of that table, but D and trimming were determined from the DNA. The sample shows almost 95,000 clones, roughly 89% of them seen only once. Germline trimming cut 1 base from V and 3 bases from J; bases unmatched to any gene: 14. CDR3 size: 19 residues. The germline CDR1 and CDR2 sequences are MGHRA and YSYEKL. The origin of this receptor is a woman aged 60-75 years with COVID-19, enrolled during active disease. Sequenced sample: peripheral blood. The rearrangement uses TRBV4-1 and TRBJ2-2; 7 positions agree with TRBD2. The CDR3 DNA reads TGCGCCAGCAGCCAAGGGAGGGTTGCGGGGAGGGTGGACACCGGGGAGCTGTTTTTT. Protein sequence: CASSQGRVAGRVDTGELFF.